The T cell receptor beta chain described here comes from a study of metastatic and nonmetastatic thyroid tumors. Study-wide points: The reported finding was significantly higher TCR beta diversity in malignant thyroid tumors relative to benign nodules, in blood and tumor.

This clone was counted many times. Its cognate antigen is unknown. Patients had received no treatment of any kind before thyroid surgery. As originally analysed: It was from CDR3 differences across clinicopathological groups that a distant-metastasis classifier for papillary thyroid cancer was built. From the PCR reads, TCRdb re-called clones with MiXCR. These V and J calls derive from TCRdb rather than the authors' analysis. In the table there are almost 25,000 clones, 10% to 15% of which are singletons. Between the trimmed V and J ends, which lost 0 bases and 4 bases, there was a span of 17 bases. The length of the CDR3 is 17 residues. Germline V gene data show CDR1 as SNHLY and CDR2 as FYNNEI.

Sequenced sample: blood. The clonotype originates from a female donor with papillary thyroid cancer or a benign thyroid nodule (not recorded which). Some clones in this sample may be carry-over from other donors' samples. The gene calls are TRBV2 and TRBJ2-3; D possibly corresponds to TRBD1 (6 bases). CDR3 DNA sequence: TGTGCCAGCAGTGAAGCAGGGGGAATACTCAGCGCAGATACGCAGTATTTT. Its protein is CASSEAGGILSADTQYF.